This TCR beta chain was recorded in a study of cytomegalovirus exposure and HLA in healthy donors. The study's findings and limits: About 87% or about 30% of the time was how often most TCR beta V segments were productive, according to an earlier analysis.

A remark on this clone: Antigen specificity is unknown.

The germline CDR1 and CDR2 sequences are SGHDN and FVKESK. CDR3 length: 14 residues. Between the trimmed V and J ends, which lost 6 bases and 3 bases, there was a span of 12 bases. The PCR contained 60 Vbeta and 13 Jbeta primers. Clones were sequenced by immunoSEQ multiplex PCR, and TCRdb holds only the in-frame ones, with some missing. The repertoire holds roughly 100,000 clones, with around 65% as singletons. This rearrangement joins TRBV14 to TRBJ2-1; tentative D call: TRBD2 (6 bases). Sequencing was performed on PBMCs. The origin of this receptor is a woman aged 50 to 60 in good health and CMV-seronegative. The CDR3 coding sequence is TGTGCCAGCAGTTCCTACGGGAGCTACAATGAGCAGTTCTTC. Amino acids: CASSSYGSYNEQFF.